These 17 T cell receptor beta chains were all obtained from the same sample, sequenced in a study of PD-1 blockade in classical Hodgkin lymphoma. Time point denoted: cycle 4 day 1 (C4D1), after 5 to 7 weeks of nivolumab. Exposure to brentuximab vedotin varied, and each patient had relapsed following autologous stem cell transplantation. The method was immunoSEQ multiplex PCR; TCRdb's version includes in-frame clones alone and lacks a portion of them. This table has several thousand clones, roughly 89% appearing once. The specimen was peripheral blood mononuclear cells (PBMCs), collected before the fourth cycle of nivolumab. The receptors were sampled from a human donor with classical Hodgkin lymphoma.

The chain recombines TRBV7-2 with TRBJ2-7; 7 nucleotides line up with TRBD1. V lost 5 bases, J lost 0 bases, and 16 bases stayed unmatched. This CDR3 region has 18 residues. CDR1 SGHTA and CDR2 FQGNSA come from the germline V gene. The CDR3 here is CASSLRSPRDRSSYEQYF. CDR3 DNA: TGTGCCAGCAGCCTACGTAGCCCCCGGGACAGATCCTCCTACGAGCAGTACTTC.

The CDR3 loop reads CASSQGGSGNEQFF. CDR3 in DNA: TGTGCCAGCAGCCAGGGGGGGAGTGGGAATGAGCAGTTCTTC. The genes are TRBV9 and TRBJ2-1; the D gene could be TRBD1 or TRBD2 (7 bases each). The CDR3 consists of 14 residues. Germline loops: CDR1 SGDLS, CDR2 YYNGEE. Trimming left V 4 bases short and J 7 bases short, with 15 bases between.

The V call is TRBV2, the J call TRBJ2-2; 10 bases map to TRBD1. This CDR3 has 15 amino acids. With 6 bases clipped from V and 3 bases from J, the junction kept 4 bases outside the gene matches. Germline V gene data show CDR1 as SNHLY and CDR2 as FYNNEI. Here the CDR3 DNA reads TGTGCCAGCAGCTTCGGGACAGGGGACACCGGGGAGCTGTTTTTT. Its translation is CASSFGTGDTGELFF.

Judged by abundance, this clone is medium-sized. The J gene is TRBJ2-1, the V gene TRBV4-1, with 10 bases aligning to TRBD2. V shed 4 bases, J shed 3 bases, and the junction held 6 bases outside the gene matches. This CDR3 has 16 residues. CDR1 and CDR2 from the germline V gene are MGHRA and YSYEKL. For the CDR3, the DNA is TGCGCCAGCAGCCCCCACGCTAGCGGGGGCTACAATGAGCAGTTCTTC. Translated: CASSPHASGGYNEQFF.

The J gene is TRBJ2-1, the V gene TRBV9; 10 positions match TRBD2. Germline lookup yields CDR1 SGDLS and CDR2 YYNGEE. V gave up 0 bases and J gave up 5 bases; unmatched junction bases: 8. CDR3 length: 17 amino acids. The CDR3 DNA reads TGTGCCAGCAGCGTAGTATCTAGCGGGAGTCAAGACAATGAGCAGTTCTTC. The encoded protein is CASSVVSSGSQDNEQFF. The full variable domain, its missing parts supplied by reference TRBV9 and TRBJ2-1, is DSGVTQTPKHLITATGQRVTLRCSPRSGDLSVYWYQQSLDQGLQFLIQYYNGEERAKGNILERFSAQQFPDLHSELNLSSLELGDSALYFCASSVVSSGSQDNEQFFGPGTRLTVL.

V usage is TRBV25-1 and J usage is TRBJ2-1; 7 positions match TRBD2. The CDR3 is 15 amino acids. Trimming at V came to 6 bases and at J to 8 bases, leaving 13 bases not matched to a gene. Looked up from germline, CDR1 is MGHDK and CDR2 is SYGVNS. In DNA form, the CDR3 reads TGTGCCAGCAGGCCTAGCGGAAAATGGACGGATGAGCAGTTCTTC. This translates into CASRPSGKWTDEQFF.

This chain links TRBV5-1 with TRBJ2-7; D gene ambiguous. The CDR3 runs to 14 residues. Germline V gene data show CDR1 as SGHRS and CDR2 as YFSETQ. Trimming left V 4 bases short and J 1 base short, with 12 bases between. CDR3 amino acids: CASSGNRVSYEQYF. Here the CDR3 DNA reads TGCGCCAGCAGCGGGAATAGGGTTTCCTACGAGCAGTACTTC.

A few counts support this clone. V gene TRBV6-1 combines with J gene TRBJ2-7, with D tentatively TRBD1 or TRBD2 (6 bases each). The V and J ends lost 7 bases and 7 bases respectively, with 14 bases between them. CDR3 length equals 12 residues. Germline loops: CDR1 MNHNS, CDR2 SASEGT. CDR3 residues: CASTGGAGEQYF. The CDR3 bases are TGTGCCAGCACCGGGGGCGCGGGGGAGCAGTACTTC.

This clone is a singleton in its sample. The genes are TRBV6-6 and TRBJ2-1, with TRBD2 identical over 7 bases. The CDR3 has 15 amino acids. J was trimmed by 5 bases and V by 10 bases; bases with no gene match: 14. Germline V CDR1 and CDR2: MNHNY, SVGAGI (reference sequence). CDR3 sequence: CATSSGGSLNNEQFF. In DNA, the CDR3 is TGTGCCACCTCCTCGGGCGGGAGTCTCAACAATGAGCAGTTCTTC.

The V gene is TRBV6-6, the J gene TRBJ2-6; D is uncertain. The germline V and J ends were trimmed by 6 bases and 0 bases, with 6 bases remaining between them. The length of the CDR3 is 14 residues. Germline CDR1 MNHNY, CDR2 SVGAGI (reference sequence). DNA for the CDR3: TGTGCCAGCAGCCGAAACTCTGGGGCCAACGTCCTGACTTTC. It is translated as CASSRNSGANVLTF.

The V and J genes are TRBV19 and TRBJ2-7; 11 bases map to TRBD2. Trimming at V came to 5 bases and at J to 4 bases, leaving 16 bases not matched to a gene. There are 18 residues in the CDR3. Germline V lookup: CDR1 LNHDA, CDR2 SQIVND (reference sequence). Here the CDR3 reads CASSSTSGEGRLTYEQYF. CDR3 nucleotide sequence: TGTGCCAGTAGTTCGACTAGCGGGGAAGGAAGACTAACTTACGAGCAGTACTTC.

This clone was recorded once. The rearrangement links TRBV27 to TRBJ1-6; D perhaps matches TRBD1 (5 bases). The CDR3 sequence is 16 residues long. Germline values: CDR1 MNHEY, CDR2 SMNVEV (reference sequence). The V and J ends lost 0 bases and 14 bases respectively, with 20 bases between them. The CDR3 protein is CASSLSWGDNFWSLHF. CDR3 DNA sequence: TGTGCCAGCAGTTTATCGTGGGGGGATAACTTTTGGTCCCTCCACTTT.

This clone appeared once. V and J are TRBV6-1 and TRBJ2-5; D may be TRBD1 or TRBD2 (5 bases each). Per the germline V gene, CDR1 is MNHNS and CDR2 is SASEGT. V was cut by 3 bases and J by 1 base, with 15 bases left in between. CDR3 size: 16 residues. The DNA of the CDR3 is TGTGCCAGCAGTGAGGTAGGGACGGCGGTCCAAGAGACCCAGTACTTC. Protein product: CASSEVGTAVQETQYF.

V gene TRBV6-1 combines with J gene TRBJ2-1, with 10 bases lining up with TRBD1. V gave up 2 bases and J gave up 4 bases; unmatched junction bases: 8. Germline V gene lookup returns CDR1 MNHNS and CDR2 SASEGT. The length of the CDR3 is 17 residues. CDR3 in amino acids: CASSEHHPGQGYNEQFF. The CDR3 bases are TGTGCCAGCAGTGAACACCATCCGGGACAGGGGTACAATGAGCAGTTCTTC.

V and J are TRBV27 and TRBJ2-1, with D maybe TRBD2 (5 bases). The germline gives CDR1 MNHEY, CDR2 SMNVEV (reference sequence). Trimming left V 2 bases short and J 5 bases short, with 7 bases between. The CDR3 covers 13 residues. The CDR3 region is CASSLRTDNEQFF. The CDR3 DNA follows: TGTGCCAGCAGTTTACGGACTGACAATGAGCAGTTCTTC.

This clone was observed once. CDR3 protein: CASGSPQGGQETQYF. The CDR3 DNA reads TGTGCTAGTGGTTCACCACAGGGTGGGCAAGAGACCCAGTACTTC. The rearrangement uses TRBV12-5 and TRBJ2-5, with D tentatively TRBD1 (6 bases). The CDR3 runs 15 residues. Between the trimmed V and J ends, which lost 4 bases and 2 bases, there was a span of 14 bases. Germline loops: CDR1 LGHNT, CDR2 FRNRAP.

The chain employs TRBV6-1 and TRBJ2-1, with TRBD1 as a possible D gene (5 bases). Germline assignment: CDR1 MNHNS and CDR2 SASEGT. The CDR3 covers 15 residues. Trimming shortened V by 5 bases and J by 7 bases, and 18 bases separated the two germline ends. The chain's CDR3 is CASSPRTSVQNEQFF. CDR3 sequence (DNA): TGTGCCAGCAGTCCTCGGACAAGCGTACAGAATGAGCAGTTCTTC.